These 2 T cell receptor beta chains share one sample of origin, sequenced in a study of control samples from healthy donors and cancer patients. Sequencing was performed with immunoSEQ multiplex PCR; in TCRdb, only in-frame clones are kept and a portion is missing. The sample carries 95,000 to 150,000 clones, roughly 87% recorded once. Sequencing was carried out using blood. The receptors come from a man younger than 35 in good health.

This chain connects TRBV6-5 to TRBJ2-7; no definite D call. V shed 7 bases and J shed 6 bases, with 19 bases lying between them. This CDR3 contains 14 residues. Per germline, CDR1 MNHEY and CDR2 SVGAGI. DNA of the CDR3: TGTGCCAGCATTTTCAGACGGGCCCCCGGCGAGCAGTACTTC. Translation: CASIFRRAPGEQYF.

The V call is TRBV6-5, the J call TRBJ2-5, with D maybe TRBD1 (6 bases). The CDR3 loop spans 15 amino acids. V lost 6 bases and J 5 bases, leaving 19 bases between the germline ends. CDR1 and CDR2 from the germline V gene are MNHEY and SVGAGI. The CDR3 loop is CASRPPTGRRETQYF. The CDR3, as DNA: TGTGCCAGCAGACCCCCCACAGGGCGCCGGGAGACCCAGTACTTC.